Presented here are 31 T cell receptor beta chains from one specimen sequenced in a study of CD8 T cells in ankylosing spondylitis. These receptors have no known antigen. Study-wide findings and caveats: A TCR beta motif of under 10 highly homologous variants appeared characteristic of ankylosing spondylitis blood.

TCRdb re-analysed the 5' RACE reads in MiXCR, keeping a single row per CDR3 protein. The table includes around 220,000 distinct CDR3 sequences, around 18% detected once. The sequencing sample was made of blood, either unsorted or a sorted T cell fraction (not recorded which). Source of these receptors: a male donor with ankylosing spondylitis.

A few counts support this clonotype. V is TRBV28 and J is TRBJ1-5, with a weak D call TRBD1 (6 bases). V lost 5 bases and J lost 7, with 15 bases in between. Germline V gene lookup returns CDR1 MDHEN and CDR2 SYDVKM. CDR3 size: 14 residues. The CDR3, as DNA: TGTGCCAGCAGTCCACTTCTAACAGGGCAGCCCCAGCATTTT. Protein product: CASSPLLTGQPQHF.

The gene calls are TRBV4-2 and TRBJ1-1; D is ambiguous. This CDR3 region has 17 residues. Between the trimmed V and J ends, which lost 0 bases and 0 bases, there was a span of 14 bases. Germline V gene lookup returns CDR1 LGHNA and CDR2 YNFKEQ. Here the CDR3 reads CASSQDFTQPMNTEAFF. DNA for the CDR3: TGTGCCAGCAGCCAAGATTTTACACAGCCCATGAACACTGAAGCTTTCTTT.

The chain combines TRBV27 with TRBJ2-7; D is perhaps TRBD2 (5 bases). This CDR3 has 14 amino acids. Per the germline V gene, CDR1 is MNHEY and CDR2 is SMNVEV (reference sequence). The germline V and J ends were trimmed by 2 bases and 5 bases, with 13 bases remaining between them. CDR3: CASSLRPGLHEQYF. CDR3 DNA sequence: TGTGCCAGCAGTTTAAGGCCAGGACTCCACGAGCAGTACTTC.

This clonotype was counted between two and nine times. The rearrangement links TRBV2 to TRBJ2-3; TRBD1 aligns across 8 bases. In germline, CDR1 is SNHLY, CDR2 FYNNEI. The CDR3 sequence is 14 residues long. V was pared by 3 bases and J by 1 base, with 0 bases of the junction left unmatched. The CDR3: CASSDRGRTDTQYF. The CDR3 DNA follows: TGTGCCAGCAGTGACAGGGGGCGCACAGATACGCAGTATTTT.

This sequence joins TRBV15 and TRBJ2-7, with 8 nucleotides matching TRBD1. The CDR3 has 16 residues. J was trimmed by 2 bases and V by 0 bases; bases with no gene match: 6. Germline values: CDR1 LNHNV, CDR2 YYDKDF (reference sequence). The CDR3 here is CATSRDLDRVPYEQYF. The CDR3 DNA reads as TGTGCCACCAGCAGAGATCTGGACAGGGTCCCCTACGAGCAGTACTTC.

The V gene is TRBV5-1, the J gene TRBJ2-5; TRBD2 matches 7 bases. The V gene's germline CDR1 is SGHRS and CDR2 YFSETQ. V shed 0 bases, J shed 3 bases, and the junction held 8 bases outside the gene matches. This CDR3 spans 16 amino acids. The CDR3 region is CASSLVAGIYEETQYF. In nucleotides, the CDR3 is TGCGCCAGCAGCTTGGTAGCGGGTATATATGAAGAGACCCAGTACTTC.

There are a few counts of this clonotype. J is TRBJ2-1 and V is TRBV6-4, with D maybe TRBD2 (5 bases). Trimming removed 0 bases at V and 8 bases at J, with 5 bases between. The CDR3 has 12 residues. Germline CDR1 is MRHNA and CDR2 is SNTAGT. The CDR3 region is CASSDSEDEQFF. The CDR3 DNA follows: TGTGCCAGCAGTGACTCGGAGGATGAGCAGTTCTTC.

The V and J genes are TRBV27 and TRBJ2-3; D is undetermined. Germline V gives CDR1 MNHEY, CDR2 SMNVEV (reference sequence). The V and J ends lost 5 bases and 0 bases respectively, with 6 bases between them. This CDR3 has 13 amino acids. CDR3 sequence: CASSNPSTDTQYF. In DNA, the CDR3 is TGTGCCAGCAGTAACCCTAGCACAGATACGCAGTATTTT.

V usage is TRBV2 and J usage is TRBJ2-3; D remains unclear. V was pared by 2 bases and J by 0 bases, with 6 bases between. The CDR3 has 14 residues. Germline V gives CDR1 SNHLY, CDR2 FYNNEI. The CDR3 sequence is CASSEWPSTDTQYF. In DNA form, the CDR3 reads TGTGCCAGCAGTGAATGGCCTAGCACAGATACGCAGTATTTT.

This clonotype occurred a few times. This chain connects TRBV11-3 to TRBJ2-4; no clear D gene. The length of the CDR3 is 12 residues. Deletions cut 5 bases from V and 8 bases from J, with 10 bases between. Germline lookup yields CDR1 SGHNT and CDR2 YENEEA. The CDR3 reads CASSQDWDIQYF. The DNA for the CDR3 is TGTGCCAGCAGCCAGGATTGGGACATTCAGTACTTC.

The rearrangement links TRBV6-5 to TRBJ2-7; the match to TRBD1 covers 10 bases. This CDR3 region has 15 residues. Germline V gives CDR1 MNHEY, CDR2 SVGAGI. V shed 2 bases, J shed 3 bases, and the junction held 4 bases outside the gene matches. The CDR3 loop is CASSYGTGAFYEQYF. CDR3 in DNA: TGTGCCAGCAGTTACGGGACAGGGGCCTTCTACGAGCAGTACTTC.

The V gene is TRBV4-1, the J gene TRBJ1-3; no reliable D call. Germline V lookup: CDR1 MGHRA, CDR2 YSYEKL. Trimming stripped 0 bases from V and 8 bases from J, with 5 bases between. The CDR3 extends over 12 amino acids. This CDR3 is CASSQEWHTIYF. In nucleotides, the CDR3 is TGCGCCAGCAGCCAAGAATGGCACACCATATATTTT.

The V gene is TRBV10-2, the J gene TRBJ2-5; maybe TRBD2 (6 bases). Deletions cut 3 bases from V and 3 bases from J, with 8 bases between. This CDR3 is 13 amino acids long. Germline V CDR1 and CDR2: WSHSY, SAAADI. DNA of the CDR3: TGCGCCAGCAGTGAAATAGCGGAAGAGACCCAGTACTTC. Translated: CASSEIAEETQYF.

V is TRBV7-8 and J is TRBJ2-3; 13 positions match TRBD2. The length of the CDR3 is 19 residues. Germline assignment: CDR1 SGHVS and CDR2 FQNEAQ. V dropped 5 bases and J dropped 2; count of bases not matched to a gene: 13. The CDR3, as DNA: TGTGCCAGCAGCCCTAGACTAGCGGGAGGCCCTCCTTTCACAGATACGCAGTATTTT. Its translation is CASSPRLAGGPPFTDTQYF.

In its sample, this clonotype was seen a few times. The chain recombines TRBV19 with TRBJ2-6, with D hard to call. CDR3 size: 15 residues. Trimming cost V 1 base and J 4 bases, with 8 bases left between them. Germline CDR1 LNHDA, CDR2 SQIVND (reference sequence). CDR3 sequence (DNA): TGTGCCAGTAGTATAGTGGGGAACGGGGCCAACGTCCTGACTTTC. This gives the protein CASSIVGNGANVLTF.

This CDR3 is CASSQGGYLLETQYF. DNA for the CDR3: TGTGCCAGCTCTCAAGGGGGTTACTTACTGGAGACCCAGTACTTC. The chain combines TRBV9 with TRBJ2-5; tentative D call: TRBD1 (6 bases). Trimming removed 7 bases at V and 5 bases at J, with 21 bases between. Per the germline V gene, CDR1 is SGDLS and CDR2 is YYNGEE. This CDR3 spans 15 amino acids.

This sequence joins TRBV19 and TRBJ2-2, with unresolved D. The CDR3 is made up of 12 amino acids. CDR1 and CDR2 from the germline V gene are LNHDA and SQIVND (reference sequence). Deletions cut 3 bases from V and 6 bases from J, with 5 bases between. CDR3 bases: TGTGCCAGTAGTATGGCCGCCGGGGAGCTGTTTTTT. It translates to CASSMAAGELFF.

V gene TRBV27 combines with J gene TRBJ2-1; 9 bases are shared with TRBD2. Germline V CDR1 and CDR2: MNHEY, SMNVEV (reference sequence). The CDR3 runs to 13 residues. The J segment lost 15 bases and the V segment lost 5 bases, leaving 11 bases of the junction unmatched. The CDR3 DNA sequence: TGTGCCAGCAGTCACGGACTAGCGAGGGGGGTGTTCTTC. Translating gives CASSHGLARGVFF.

In this sample, this clonotype turned up many times. V is TRBV5-1 and J is TRBJ2-2; no clear D gene. This CDR3 region has 12 residues. The germline gives CDR1 SGHRS, CDR2 YFSETQ. V was shortened by 5 bases and J by 5 bases, with 7 bases between the two germline ends. CDR3: CASSVATGELFF. CDR3 nucleotides: TGCGCCAGCAGTGTTGCGACCGGGGAGCTGTTTTTT.

This clonotype has a count of ten or more. The V and J genes are TRBV12-3 or TRBV12-4 and TRBJ2-2; D gene ambiguous. Trimming removed 7 bases from V and 0 bases from J, with 6 bases in between. The CDR3 sequence is 13 residues long. CDR3 nucleotide sequence: TGTGCCAGCATGCCCCCGAACACCGGGGAGCTGTTTTTT. It encodes CASMPPNTGELFF.

A few counts support this clonotype. The chain combines TRBV12-3 or TRBV12-4 with TRBJ1-6; no clear D. With 7 bases removed from V and 7 bases from J, the gap between germline ends came to 8 bases. The CDR3 extends over 12 amino acids. The CDR3 protein is CASMEVNSPLHF. In nucleotides, the CDR3 is TGTGCCAGCATGGAGGTGAATTCACCCCTCCACTTT.

This clonotype was counted only a few times. J is TRBJ2-7 and V is TRBV12-3 or TRBV12-4; D gene unclear. CDR3 size: 14 residues. The V and J ends lost 3 bases and 0 bases respectively, with 9 bases between them. The CDR3 DNA reads TGTGCCAGCAGTTTGGGCAGGAACTCCTACGAGCAGTACTTC. Translated, it gives CASSLGRNSYEQYF.

This clonotype was detected a few times. The chain employs TRBV12-5 and TRBJ2-7; weak D call: TRBD1 (5 bases). The CDR3 length is 14 residues. With 5 bases removed from V and 2 bases from J, the gap between germline ends came to 13 bases. From germline, CDR1 is LGHNT and CDR2 FRNRAP. CDR3 bases: TGTGCTAGTGGTCCCCCCAAGGGGACCTACGAGCAGTACTTC. It translates to CASGPPKGTYEQYF.

In this sample, this clonotype turned up many times. The J gene is TRBJ2-7, the V gene TRBV5-1; the D is unclear. There are 13 residues in the CDR3. Germline values: CDR1 SGHRS, CDR2 YFSETQ. The V end lost 0 bases, the J end lost 4 bases, and 8 bases lay between the germline ends. CDR3 DNA sequence: TGCGCCAGCAGCTTGGGAGCTCCTTACGAGCAGTACTTC. It translates to CASSLGAPYEQYF. The whole variable domain, filled in from reference TRBV5-1 and TRBJ2-7, reads KAGVTQTPRYLIKTRGQQVTLSCSPISGHRSVSWYQQTPGQGLQFLFEYFSETQRNKGNFPGRFSGRQFSNSRSEMNVSTLELGDSALYLCASSLGAPYEQYFGPGTRLTVT.

This clonotype has just a few counts. The rearrangement links TRBV12-3 or TRBV12-4 to TRBJ2-1; D possibly corresponds to TRBD2 (5 bases). V was shortened by 5 bases and J by 10 bases, with 12 bases between the two germline ends. The CDR3 consists of 12 residues. The chain's CDR3 is CASSPDLLEQFF. For the CDR3, the DNA is TGTGCCAGCAGTCCGGACTTGCTGGAGCAGTTCTTC.

The chain is built from TRBV27 and TRBJ2-3; D is possibly TRBD2 (7 bases). The germline gives CDR1 MNHEY, CDR2 SMNVEV (reference sequence). The ends were cut back, 7 bases at V and 5 bases at J, with 13 bases in the middle. This CDR3 comprises 13 residues. CDR3 bases: TGTGCCAGCAAAGGGGGGGCGGTAGATACGCAGTATTTT. Its protein is CASKGGAVDTQYF.

There are a few counts of this clonotype. V gene TRBV13 combines with J gene TRBJ2-7; perhaps TRBD1 as D (7 bases). CDR3 length: 14 amino acids. CDR1 and CDR2 from the germline V gene are PRHDT and FYEKMQ (reference sequence). V lost 5 bases to trimming and J lost 4 bases, with 15 bases between them. CDR3 bases: TGTGCCAGCAGCGGGACAGAAGCGGGTTACGAGCAGTACTTC. Its translation is CASSGTEAGYEQYF.

The gene calls are TRBV7-6 and TRBJ2-5; the D gene is possibly TRBD2 (6 bases). V lost 0 bases, J lost 2 bases, and 10 bases lay in between. CDR1 is SGHVS and CDR2 is FNYEAQ in the germline V gene. This CDR3 has 15 amino acids. The CDR3 bases are TGTGCCAGCAGCTTAGCTTCGGGGGAGCAAGAGACCCAGTACTTC. It is translated as CASSLASGEQETQYF. Full variable domain (missing parts from reference TRBV7-6 and TRBJ2-5): GAGVSQSPRYKVTKRGQDVALRCDPISGHVSLYWYRQALGQGPEFLTYFNYEAQQDKSGLPNDRFSAERPEGSISTLTIQRTEQRDSAMYRCASSLASGEQETQYFGPGTRLLVL.

A few counts support this clonotype. V usage is TRBV27 and J usage is TRBJ2-1; D is unclear. The CDR3 spans 14 residues. In germline, CDR1 is MNHEY, CDR2 SMNVEV (reference sequence). Trimming left V 4 bases short and J 13 bases short, with 20 bases between. CDR3 in amino acids: CASSSPLSPTFQFF. The DNA for the CDR3 is TGTGCCAGCAGTTCACCTCTCAGTCCTACCTTCCAGTTCTTC.

The chain recombines TRBV6-1 with TRBJ2-2; 8 bases match TRBD2. The trim removed 6 bases at V and 10 bases at J, leaving 7 bases unmatched. This CDR3 comprises 13 residues. The germline V gene encodes CDR1 MNHNS and CDR2 SASEGT. CDR3 sequence (DNA): TGTGCCAGCAGGCTCCGGGGGGGCTCGGAGCTGTTTTTT. This encodes CASRLRGGSELFF.

The CDR3 sequence: CASSLVGVRDEQFF. The CDR3 nucleotides read TGCGCCAGCAGCTTGGTTGGGGTCCGGGATGAGCAGTTCTTC. The chain uses TRBV5-1 and TRBJ2-1; D is uncertain. The CDR3 sequence is 14 residues long. V shed 0 bases and J shed 8 bases, with 12 bases lying between them. Germline lookup yields CDR1 SGHRS and CDR2 YFSETQ.